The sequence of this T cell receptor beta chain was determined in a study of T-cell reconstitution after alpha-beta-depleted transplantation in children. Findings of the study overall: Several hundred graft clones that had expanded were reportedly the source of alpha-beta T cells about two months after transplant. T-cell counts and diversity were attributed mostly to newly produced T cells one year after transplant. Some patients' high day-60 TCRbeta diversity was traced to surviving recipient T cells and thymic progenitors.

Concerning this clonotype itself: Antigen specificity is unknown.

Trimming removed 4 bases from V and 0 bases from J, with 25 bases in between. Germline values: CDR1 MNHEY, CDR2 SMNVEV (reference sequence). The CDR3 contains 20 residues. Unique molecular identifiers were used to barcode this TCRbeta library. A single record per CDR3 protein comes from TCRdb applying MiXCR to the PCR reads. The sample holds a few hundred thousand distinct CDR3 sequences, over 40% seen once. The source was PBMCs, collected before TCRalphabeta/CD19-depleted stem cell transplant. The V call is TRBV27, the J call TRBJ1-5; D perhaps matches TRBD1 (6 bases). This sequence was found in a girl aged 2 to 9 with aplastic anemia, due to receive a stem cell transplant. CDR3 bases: TGTGCCAGCAGTTCAAAGGGGGGAAGAAACAGCCTGGGTAGCAATCAGCCCCAGCATTTT. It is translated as CASSSKGGRNSLGSNQPQHF.